These T cell receptor beta chains were read from a single sample in a study of T-cell reconstitution after alpha-beta-depleted transplantation in children. A single record per CDR3 protein comes from TCRdb applying MiXCR to the PCR reads. Of roughly 400,000 distinct CDR3 sequences listed, around 20% are singletons. This specimen consisted of PBMCs from the stem cell graft donor, obtained from the stem cell graft. All receptors derive from a human donor who donated a stem cell graft to a child with acute myeloid leukemia. The CDR3 runs from the conserved cysteine through the conserved F or W. Fields, in order: clone size, V gene, J gene, D gene, CDR3 DNA, CDR3 protein. A D gene is named only where the DNA matches it firmly. Not every row has a clone size; where given, it reads once, few, many or a size class.

-,TRBV10-2,TRBJ2-2,-,TGCGCCAGCAGTGAGTTTGCTACCGCCCGGACCGGGGAGCTGTTTTTT,CASSEFATARTGELFF
once,TRBV20-1,TRBJ2-7,-,TGCAGTGCTAGAGATAAAAAGGTGGAAGGGAGATGCTACGAGCAGTACTTC,CSARDKKVEGRCYEQYF
many,TRBV28,TRBJ1-1,-,TGTGCCAGCGTCGAGAATGAAGCTTTCTTT,CASVENEAFF
few,TRBV10-3,TRBJ2-3,TRBD2,TGTGCCATCAGAGGACTAGCGGGAGGCACAGATACGCAGTATTTT,CAIRGLAGGTDTQYF
few,TRBV5-1,TRBJ2-2,TRBD2,TGCGCCAGCAGCCAAGGCTCTAGCGGGTATTCCGGGGAGCTGTTTTTT,CASSQGSSGYSGELFF
few,TRBV28,TRBJ2-1,-,TGTGCCAGCAGTTTATCAGGCAATGGGGTCAATGAGCAGTTCTTC,CASSLSGNGVNEQFF
-,TRBV5-1,TRBJ2-1,TRBD2,TGCGCCAGCAGCTTTTCGCCTAGCGGGAGGGGAAGCTCCTACAATGAGCAGTTCTTC,CASSFSPSGRGSSYNEQFF
few,TRBV28,TRBJ2-5,TRBD2,TGTGCCAGCAGCGGACTAGCGGGAGGTAGAGAGACCCAGTACTTC,CASSGLAGGRETQYF
many,TRBV12-3/TRBV12-4,TRBJ2-7,-,TGTGCCAGCAGTGCAGGGTTGGGATACGAGCAGTACTTC,CASSAGLGYEQYF
few,TRBV12-3/TRBV12-4,TRBJ2-7,-,TGTGCCAGCAGTTTACGCGGGCCCGCCTACGAGCAGTACTTC,CASSLRGPAYEQYF
-,TRBV11-1,TRBJ2-3,TRBD2,TGTGCCAGCAGCCTTCAGGGACTAGCGGACACAGATACGCAGTATTTT,CASSLQGLADTDTQYF
many,TRBV20-1,TRBJ2-3,-,TGCAGTGCTAGAGATAAAGGGGTCGGAACAGATACGCAGTATTTT,CSARDKGVGTDTQYF
few,TRBV12-3/TRBV12-4,TRBJ2-7,TRBD2,TGTGCCAGCAGTTTAGACGTGTGGGGACTAGCGGGAGGCGACTCCTACGAGCAGTACTTC,CASSLDVWGLAGGDSYEQYF
-,TRBV9,TRBJ2-3,-,TGTGCCAGCAGTACCGGGACTTCCGCGCAGTATTTT,CASSTGTSAQYF
-,TRBV5-1,TRBJ2-1,-,TGCGCCAGCAGCTTACTTTGGGTGAACAATGAGCAGTTCTTC,CASSLLWVNNEQFF
-,TRBV10-3,TRBJ2-7,-,TGTGCCATCTTACCAGCTCCGTGCCATAATACCAGCGAGCAGTACTTC,CAILPAPCHNTSEQYF
few,TRBV10-3,TRBJ2-1,-,TGTGCCATCAGTGCCCGGGGACCTTACAATGAGCAGTTCTTC,CAISARGPYNEQFF
few,TRBV12-3/TRBV12-4,TRBJ2-1,-,TGTGCCAGCAGTTTCAATAGCGGCTCCTACAATGAGCAGTTCTTC,CASSFNSGSYNEQFF
few,TRBV20-1,TRBJ2-1,-,TGCAGTGCATCCAGGGGCAGAGTCGGTCACAATGAGCAGTTCTTC,CSASRGRVGHNEQFF
-,TRBV28,TRBJ2-5,TRBD2,TGTGCCACCAAAATGGGGGACTACTCCCAAGAGACCCAGTACTTC,CATKMGDYSQETQYF
-,TRBV7-3,TRBJ2-7,TRBD2,TGTGCCAGCAGCTTATCCAGGACTAGCGGAGCCTACGAGCAGTACTTC,CASSLSRTSGAYEQYF
few,TRBV4-3,TRBJ1-4,-,TGCGCCAGCAGCCCACTGACAGGACCAACTAATGAAAAACTGTTTTTT,CASSPLTGPTNEKLFF
few,TRBV20-1,TRBJ1-1,-,TGCAGTGCTAGCCAGGGAGTCGGTACTGAAGCTTTCTTT,CSASQGVGTEAFF
-,TRBV11-3,TRBJ2-5,TRBD2,TGTGCCAGCAGCCAGAGGCGGGGGGTCCAAGAGACCCAGTACTTC,CASSQRRGVQETQYF
many,TRBV20-1,TRBJ2-3,TRBD2,TGCAGTGCACCTGAAGAGCGGGAGCCCCCAGATACGCAGTATTTT,CSAPEEREPPDTQYF
few,TRBV20-1,TRBJ1-4,TRBD1,TGCAGTGCTAGAGGGGCCGGGACAGGAGGTGAAAAACTGTTTTTT,CSARGAGTGGEKLFF
-,TRBV12-3/TRBV12-4,TRBJ2-7,-,TGTGCCAGCACCGAAGGGTACGAGCAGTACTTC,CASTEGYEQYF
-,TRBV5-5,TRBJ2-2,TRBD1,TGTGCCAGCAGCTTGACAGGGGGGAACGGGGAGCTGTTTTTT,CASSLTGGNGELFF
few,TRBV20-1,TRBJ2-7,-,TGCAGTGCTAGAGATAACTATCGCTTCGGTGGGTACGAGCAGTACTTC,CSARDNYRFGGYEQYF
-,TRBV25-1,TRBJ2-2,TRBD1,TGTGCCAGCAGTGCTGTTGGGACAGGAAACACCGGGGAGCTGTTTTTT,CASSAVGTGNTGELFF
many,TRBV27,TRBJ2-7,-,TGTGCCAGCGGGTGGGCGACCACCACTACTGGCGAGCAGTACTTC,CASGWATTTTGEQYF
few,TRBV6-1,TRBJ2-7,-,TGTGCCAGCAGCCCCGGGGCAGGGCACCTCTCCTACGAGCAGTACTTC,CASSPGAGHLSYEQYF
many,TRBV29-1,TRBJ2-1,-,TGCAGCGTTGCCAGCTTGCCAGAGGGTGAGCAGTTCTTC,CSVASLPEGEQFF
few,TRBV20-1,TRBJ1-4,TRBD1,TGCAGTGCGGAAACAGGGGGCGCGCGGGAAAAACTGTTTTTT,CSAETGGAREKLFF
many,TRBV21-1,TRBJ1-1,-,TGTGCCAGCAGCAACAGGGGGACTGAAGCTTTCTTT,CASSNRGTEAFF
few,TRBV20-1,TRBJ2-5,TRBD1,TGCAGTGCTAGATCTCTAAACAGGGGCGTCTCGGAGACCCAGTACTTC,CSARSLNRGVSETQYF
many,TRBV7-3,TRBJ2-2,-,TGTGCCAGCAGCCCCGGGCCTATCCTGAACACCGGGGAGCTGTTTTTT,CASSPGPILNTGELFF
few,TRBV6-5,TRBJ2-7,-,TGTGCCAGCAGTTCCCAATCGACTAGAGTAACGTACCGAACCTACGAGCAGTACTTC,CASSSQSTRVTYRTYEQYF
-,TRBV28,TRBJ2-1,TRBD2,TGTGCCAGCGGGACTAGCGGGCGGAATGAGCAGTTCTTC,CASGTSGRNEQFF
few,TRBV5-1,TRBJ2-2,TRBD1,TGCGCCAGCAGCTTGACGGACAGGCCTACCGGGGAGCTGTTTTTT,CASSLTDRPTGELFF
-,TRBV27,TRBJ2-2,-,TGTGCCAGCAGTTTAGGGGCGAGGAACACCGGGGAGCTGTTTTTT,CASSLGARNTGELFF
-,TRBV7-2,TRBJ2-7,TRBD2,TGTGCCAGCAGCTTAGAAAGCGGGAGCTCCTACGAGCAGTACTTC,CASSLESGSSYEQYF
many,TRBV12-3/TRBV12-4,TRBJ2-2,TRBD1,TGTGCCAGCAGAGGGACAGGGAACACCGGGGAGCTGTTTTTT,CASRGTGNTGELFF
few,TRBV4-2,TRBJ2-1,TRBD1,TGTGCCAGCAGCCCTCAATCCGGGACAGGGGTCTCCCTGATCCTCAATGAGCAGTTCTTC,CASSPQSGTGVSLILNEQFF
-,TRBV18,TRBJ1-1,-,TGTGCCAGCTCACCAAGAGGGGCTGCAATGAACACTGAAGCTTTCTTT,CASSPRGAAMNTEAFF
few,TRBV12-3/TRBV12-4,TRBJ1-1,-,TGTGCCAGCAGCCGTCGTGGGGGCAACACTGAAGCTTTCTTT,CASSRRGGNTEAFF
-,TRBV10-2,TRBJ1-5,-,TGCGCCAGCAGCGCGCTGGAGGGTTTTGGCAATCAGCCCCAGCATTTT,CASSALEGFGNQPQHF
few,TRBV4-1,TRBJ2-5,TRBD2,TGCGCCAGCAGCCGCCCTAATGCGGGAGGAAGGGAGACCCAGTACTTC,CASSRPNAGGRETQYF